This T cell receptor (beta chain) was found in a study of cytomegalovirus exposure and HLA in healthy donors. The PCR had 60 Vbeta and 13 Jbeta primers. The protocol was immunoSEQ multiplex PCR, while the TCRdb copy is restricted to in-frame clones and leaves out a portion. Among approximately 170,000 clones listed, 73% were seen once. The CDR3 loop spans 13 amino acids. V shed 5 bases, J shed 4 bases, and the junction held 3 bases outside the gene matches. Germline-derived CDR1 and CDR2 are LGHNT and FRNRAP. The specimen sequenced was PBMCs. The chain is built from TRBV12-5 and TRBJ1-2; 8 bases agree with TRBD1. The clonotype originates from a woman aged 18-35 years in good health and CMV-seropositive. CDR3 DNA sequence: TGTGCTAGTGGTGTTGACAGGGGCTATGGCTACACCTTC. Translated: CASGVDRGYGYTF.